This T cell receptor (beta chain) was documented in a study of metastatic and nonmetastatic thyroid tumors. General study points: Reported TCR beta diversity, measured in blood and tumor, was significantly higher for malignant thyroid tumors than for benign nodules.

Each patient went into thyroid surgery without having received any treatment. Using MiXCR, TCRdb reanalyzed the PCR reads. In the table there are around 41,000 clones, around 2.9% of which are singletons. The germline V gene encodes CDR1 MGHRA and CDR2 YSYEKL. The CDR3 has 16 amino acids. V lost 2 bases, J lost 0 bases, and 14 bases lay in between. This clone was seen at least ten times. Antigen specificity is unknown. The chain links TRBV4-1 to TRBJ2-7; possibly TRBD2 for D (5 bases). Sequenced material: blood. The TCR was taken from a female donor with papillary thyroid cancer or a benign thyroid nodule (not recorded which). Some clones in this sample may be carry-over from other donors' samples. In nucleotides, the CDR3 is TGCGCCAGCAGCCAACCTCTCGGGAAGAGCTCCTACGAGCAGTACTTC. Encoded protein: CASSQPLGKSSYEQYF.